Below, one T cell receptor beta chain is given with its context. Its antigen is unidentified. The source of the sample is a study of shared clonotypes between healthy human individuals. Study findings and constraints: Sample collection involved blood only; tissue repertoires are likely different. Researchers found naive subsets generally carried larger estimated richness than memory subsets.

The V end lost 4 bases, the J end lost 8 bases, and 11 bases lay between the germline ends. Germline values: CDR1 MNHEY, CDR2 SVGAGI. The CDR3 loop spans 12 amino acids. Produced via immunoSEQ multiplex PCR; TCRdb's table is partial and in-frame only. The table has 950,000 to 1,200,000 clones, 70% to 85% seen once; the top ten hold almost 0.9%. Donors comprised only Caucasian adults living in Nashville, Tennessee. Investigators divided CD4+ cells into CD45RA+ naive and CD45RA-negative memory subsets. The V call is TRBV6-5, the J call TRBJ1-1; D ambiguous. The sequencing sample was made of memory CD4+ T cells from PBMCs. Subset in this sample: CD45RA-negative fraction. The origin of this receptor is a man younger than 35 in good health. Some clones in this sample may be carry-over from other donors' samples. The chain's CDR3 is CASSWTAQEAFF. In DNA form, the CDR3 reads TGTGCCAGCAGTTGGACGGCCCAAGAAGCTTTCTTT.